This TCR beta chain was identified in a study of blood T cell repertoires in COVID-19. About the study: In each case, the material was cDNA or gDNA derived from T cells, B-cell-depleted T cells, or PBMCs.

Germline V gene sequence: CDR1 SEHNR, CDR2 FQNEAQ (reference sequence). The CDR3 has 14 amino acids. The V end was cut by 5 bases, the J end by 2 bases, with 9 bases between. TCRdb's table, derived via immunoSEQ multiplex PCR, lists solely in-frame clones and lacks some. The data show 200,000 to 250,000 clones, about 90% seen once. About this clone: This sample includes further DNA sequences coding for the same CDR3.

The sample taken for sequencing was peripheral blood. The chain carries TRBV7-9 and TRBJ2-2; perhaps TRBD1 as D (6 bases). The TCR comes from a woman aged 55-69 years with acute or convalescent COVID-19. CDR3 residues: CASSLTGNTGELFF. CDR3 in DNA: TGTGCCAGCAGCCTGACAGGAAACACCGGGGAGCTGTTTTTT.